This T cell receptor (beta chain) emerged from a study of blood T cells in healthy people across ages. The overall study: Template switching picked up about one barcoded beta molecule for each two T cells.

PBMCs, at least 7 million per sample, were isolated. The amount of total RNA extracted per sample was at least 5 micrograms. Sample-barcoded 5' priming and a J-beta primer mix drove a second PCR of roughly 6 to 12 cycles. Using its own MiXCR run on the 5' RACE reads, TCRdb lists one record per CDR3 protein. The profile shows approximately 1,000,000 distinct CDR3 sequences, about two fifths of them singletons. Broader study findings: Considered underestimates were the diversity estimates obtained from one million T cells.

Per the germline V gene, CDR1 is KGHSH and CDR2 is LQKENI. The CDR3 covers 13 residues. J was trimmed by 10 bases and V by 3 bases; bases with no gene match: 5. About this clonotype: Its antigen is unknown.

V is TRBV18 and J is TRBJ1-1; 10 nucleotides match TRBD1. This receptor was obtained from a man aged 18-30 years in good health. The sequencing input was blood. CDR3 in DNA: TGTGCCAGCTCACCTGGACAGGGGGACCGAGCTTTCTTT. Protein: CASSPGQGDRAFF.